Listed below are T cell receptor beta chains from one sample, sequenced in a study of T-cell memory formation after mild COVID-19. TCRdb reprocessed the 5' RACE reads with MiXCR, giving one entry per CDR3 protein. Here the sample spans roughly 500,000 distinct CDR3 sequences, roughly 21% being singletons. Sequencing input: PBMCs or a T cell subset sorted from them (not recorded which). The receptor set was obtained from an adult woman who had mild COVID-19 (a few samples of this study predate the infection). Cell type and time point are not known. CDR3s include the opening cysteine and the closing phenylalanine or tryptophan. A D gene is named only where the DNA matches it firmly. The listing skips clone size in some rows; elsewhere it reads once, few, many or a size class.

v_gene	d_gene	j_gene	abundance	CDR3nt	CDR3aa
TRBV5-4	TRBD2	TRBJ2-1	few	TGTGCCAGCAGCTTGAGCGGACTAGCGGGAGGAGCCTCCTACAATGAGCAGTTCTTC	CASSLSGLAGGASYNEQFF
TRBV5-1	NA	TRBJ1-2	few	TGCGCCAGCAGCTTGGTTCAGGGTGGCCTTAGGGGCTACACCTTC	CASSLVQGGLRGYTF
TRBV2	TRBD2	TRBJ2-5	NA	TGTGCCAGCAGTGGACTAGCGGAAATAAGGGAGACCCAGTACTTC	CASSGLAEIRETQYF
TRBV27	NA	TRBJ1-2	few	TGTGCCAGCAGTCCCACAGGCGTAGGGGGAGGGGGCTACACCTTC	CASSPTGVGGGGYTF
TRBV12-3/TRBV12-4	TRBD2	TRBJ2-3	many	TGTGCCAGCAGTCACAGTCTGTGGACTCCGGGACTAGCAAAGGGCACAGATACGCAGTATTTT	CASSHSLWTPGLAKGTDTQYF
TRBV6-1	NA	TRBJ1-5	few	TGTGCCAGCAGTGACCTGCCCCGGGACGGCCTTGGGAATCAGCCCCAGCATTTT	CASSDLPRDGLGNQPQHF
TRBV29-1	NA	TRBJ2-1	few	TGCAGCGTTGTCCAGGCAGCCAACAATGAGCAGTTCTTC	CSVVQAANNEQFF
TRBV12-3/TRBV12-4	NA	TRBJ1-6	once	TGTGCCAGCAGTTTAAACCCCCTGGCACCCCTCCACTTT	CASSLNPLAPLHF
TRBV3-1	TRBD1	TRBJ2-1	many	TGTGCCAGCAGCCTCGGGACAGGTCCCAATGAGCAGTTCTTC	CASSLGTGPNEQFF
TRBV7-3	TRBD2	TRBJ2-1	few	TGTGCCAGCAGCTCGGGACTAGCGGGACGGGGGAATGAGCAGTTCTTC	CASSSGLAGRGNEQFF
TRBV29-1	NA	TRBJ2-5	NA	TGCAGCGTTGAAAGTGCCTCACAAGAGACCCAGTACTTC	CSVESASQETQYF
TRBV2	NA	TRBJ2-7	few	TGTGCCAGCAATCTGGGGGGTACCTACGAGCAGTACTTC	CASNLGGTYEQYF
TRBV7-2	NA	TRBJ1-5	NA	TGTGCCAGCAGCCCACAAGTGGATCAGCCCCAGCATTTT	CASSPQVDQPQHF
TRBV20-1	TRBD2	TRBJ2-3	medium-sized	TGCAGTGCTAGAGATCTCAGGCGGGGGGAGGCAGATACGCAGTATTTT	CSARDLRRGEADTQYF